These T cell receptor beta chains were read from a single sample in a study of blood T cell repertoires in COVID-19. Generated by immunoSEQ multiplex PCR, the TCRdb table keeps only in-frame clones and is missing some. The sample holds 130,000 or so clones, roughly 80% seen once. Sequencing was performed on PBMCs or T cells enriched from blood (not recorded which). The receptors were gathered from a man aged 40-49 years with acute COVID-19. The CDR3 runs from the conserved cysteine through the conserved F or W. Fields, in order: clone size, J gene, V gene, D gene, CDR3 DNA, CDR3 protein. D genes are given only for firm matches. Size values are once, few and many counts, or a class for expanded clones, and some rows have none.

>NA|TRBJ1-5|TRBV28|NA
TGTGCCAGCAAGAGGGGGGCGGGGGTGAGCAATCAGCCCCAGCATTTT
CASKRGAGVSNQPQHF
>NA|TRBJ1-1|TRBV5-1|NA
TGCGCCAGCAGCTTGCAGGGTGTGGAAGCTTTCTTT
CASSLQGVEAFF
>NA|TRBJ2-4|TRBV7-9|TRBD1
TGTGCCAGCAGCCCCTTCTCAGGGGGCAAAAACATTCAGTACTTC
CASSPFSGGKNIQYF
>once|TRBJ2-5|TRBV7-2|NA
TGTGCCAGCACCGAGGGTTCGATTCAAGAGACCCAGTACTTC
CASTEGSIQETQYF
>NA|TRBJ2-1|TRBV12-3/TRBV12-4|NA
TGTGCCAGCAGTTTTGCGTATGCTGAGCAGTTCTTC
CASSFAYAEQFF
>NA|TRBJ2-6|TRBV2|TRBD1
TGTGCCAGCAGCGCCGGGACAGGGCCTGGGGCCAACGTCCTGACTTTC
CASSAGTGPGANVLTF
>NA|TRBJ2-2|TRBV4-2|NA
TGTGCCAGCAGCCATCCCCAGGGGCGGCAGAACACCGGGGAGCTGTTTTTT
CASSHPQGRQNTGELFF
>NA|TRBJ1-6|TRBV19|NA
TGTGCCAGTAGTACGCCTCCGGGACACAGCTCCTATAATTCACCCCTCCACTTT
CASSTPPGHSSYNSPLHF
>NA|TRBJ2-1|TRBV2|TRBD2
TGTGCCAGCAGTGAAGGGCTTAAACTAGCGGGAGGGTACAATGAGCAGTTCTTC
CASSEGLKLAGGYNEQFF
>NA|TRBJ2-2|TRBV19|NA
TGTGCCAGTAGTATAGACCTAGCGATCACCGGGGAGCTGTTTTTT
CASSIDLAITGELFF
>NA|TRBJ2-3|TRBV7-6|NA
TGTGCCAGCAGCTGGCGAGCGGGTGTCACAGATACGCAGTATTTT
CASSWRAGVTDTQYF
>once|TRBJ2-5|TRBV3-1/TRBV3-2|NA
TGTGCCAGCAGCCAGGAAGACAGACCAGAGACCCAGTACTTC
CASSQEDRPETQYF
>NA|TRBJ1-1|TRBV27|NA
TGTGCCAGCAGACTACCGGGGAACACTGAAGCTTTCTTT
CASRLPGNTEAFF
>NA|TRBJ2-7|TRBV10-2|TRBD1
TGCGCCAGCAGGGGGACAGGAATCCCCTACGAGCAGTACTTC
CASRGTGIPYEQYF
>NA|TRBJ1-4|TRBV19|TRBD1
TGTGCCAGTAGTATTTACCTCGGGACAGATAATGAAAAACTGTTTTTT
CASSIYLGTDNEKLFF
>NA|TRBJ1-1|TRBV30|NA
TGTGCCTGGATGTCCCCTCGGACTGAAGCTTTCTTT
CAWMSPRTEAFF
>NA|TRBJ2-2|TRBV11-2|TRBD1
TGTGCCAGCAGCTCGACAGGGGTCAACACCGGGGAGCTGTTTTTT
CASSSTGVNTGELFF
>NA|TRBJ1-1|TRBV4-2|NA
TGTGCCAGCAGCCAAGAGGGCACAGGCCTCACTGAAGCTTTCTTT
CASSQEGTGLTEAFF
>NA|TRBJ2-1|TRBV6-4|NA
TGTGCCAGCAGTGCGACAGGCTACAATGAGCAGTTCTTC
CASSATGYNEQFF
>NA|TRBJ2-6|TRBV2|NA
TGTGCCAGCGGCTCCGGGGGTTCTGGGGCCAACGTCCTGACTTTC
CASGSGGSGANVLTF
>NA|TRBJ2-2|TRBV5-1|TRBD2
TGCGCCAGCACCAGGACTAGCGGGAGACTCCGGAACACCGGGGAGCTGTTTTTT
CASTRTSGRLRNTGELFF
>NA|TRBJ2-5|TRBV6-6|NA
TGTGCCAGCAGGTATCAGGTCGAGAAGACCCAGTACTTC
CASRYQVEKTQYF
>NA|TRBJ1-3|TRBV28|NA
TGTGCCACGATCCTTTCGGGCTCTGGAAACACCATATATTTT
CATILSGSGNTIYF
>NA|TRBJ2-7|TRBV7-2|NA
TGTGCCAGCAGCGCGACAGGTCCCCTCACCTCCGAGCAGTACTTC
CASSATGPLTSEQYF
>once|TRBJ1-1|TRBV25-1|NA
TGTGCCAGCAGTGAACCAGGGCGGAACACTGAAGCTTTCTTT
CASSEPGRNTEAFF
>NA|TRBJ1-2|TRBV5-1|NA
TGCGCCAGCAGCTGGCAGGGGCCGAGCAACTATGGCTACACCTTC
CASSWQGPSNYGYTF
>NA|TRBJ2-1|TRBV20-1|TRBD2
TGCAGTGCTAGTCGGGCGGGAGGCCTTCTAAGCTCCTACAATGAGCAGTTCTTC
CSASRAGGLLSSYNEQFF
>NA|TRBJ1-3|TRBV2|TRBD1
TGTGCCAGCAGAGCCGGGACAGGTGGAAACACCATATATTTT
CASRAGTGGNTIYF
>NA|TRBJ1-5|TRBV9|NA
TGTGCCAGCAGCCCTGGAGGGAGGGTAGCGTCCAATCAGCCCCAGCATTTT
CASSPGGRVASNQPQHF
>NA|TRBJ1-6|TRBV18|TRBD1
TGTGCCAGCTCACCAGACAACAGGGGATATTCACCCCTCCACTTT
CASSPDNRGYSPLHF
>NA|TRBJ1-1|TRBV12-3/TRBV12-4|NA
TGTGCCAACGCCGGGGGGATGAACACTGAAGCTTTCTTT
CANAGGMNTEAFF